This T cell receptor (beta chain) came from a study of vaccination and CD4 T cells after COVID-19 (dated by TCRdb to 2022 to 2024). Study-level background: Every convalescent patient had a positive nasal swab PCR test for SARS-CoV-2, with mild disease in eight to ten patients and severe disease in one. The convalescent cohort included six males and four females, with two Hispanic individuals, seven Caucasians, two Asians and one multiracial person. Each participant got two doses of either the Pfizer-BioNTech BNT162b2 vaccine (n=8) or the Moderna mRNA-1273 vaccine (n=2). Post-COVID blood samples were collected from convalescent patients a median of approximately 93 days after diagnosis, with a range of about 35 to 180 days. Post-vaccine blood samples were obtained a median of about 72 days after the second vaccine dose, with a range of about 14 to 250 days. For stimulating the cultures, overlapping spike peptide pools were used, derived from SARS-CoV-2 as well as from the common cold coronaviruses HCoV-NL63, HCoV-OC43 and HCoV-229E. Control cultures received a CEFX viral epitope pool as the positive control, an HIV-1 Nef peptide pool as the negative control, or no peptide. In fewer than 12 COVID-19 convalescent patients and a handful of infection-naive healthy vaccine recipients, researchers compared the spike-specific CD4+ TCR repertoire from before mRNA vaccination with the repertoire from after. Broader findings and caveats from the paper: The study included relatively few convalescent patients and did not analyze early timepoints after natural infection. The median count of SARS-CoV-2-reactive clonotypes went up from 21 after infection to more than 30 after vaccination, although the change was not significant. Among the post-vaccine SARS-CoV-2-reactive clones in convalescent patients, a median 86.3% showed up only after vaccination, which suggests vaccine-specific priming. Nearly all vaccine-specific clones in convalescent patients (304 of 307) were mono-reactive for SARS-CoV-2 spike rather than cross-reactive with common cold coronaviruses.

A remark on this clonotype: The antigen it binds to is not known. No much larger clone is present one base from it, and per-base qualities are unavailable.

The treatment or condition label for this specimen denotes: approximately nine-day PBMC culture with coronavirus spike peptide pools or control peptides (ViraFEST assay). The study used the ViraFEST assay, which expanded antigen-specific T cells with peptide pools and then identified expanded clonotypes by TCR sequencing. The positive SARS-CoV-2 PCR tests of the convalescent patients were dated from March to December 2020, before the Alpha, Beta and Delta variants emerged in the United States. Each well held some 2 million PBMCs cultured in IMDM containing roughly 5% human AB serum and approximately 9.6 IU/ml IL-2, with about 9.4 ug/ml peptide pools added. Half of the culture medium was replaced with fresh IL-2-containing medium on days 3 and 7. Once the cells had been in culture for ten to eleven days, the EasySep CD4+ T cell isolation kit was used to isolate CD4+ T cells by negative selection. PBMCs were separated from whole blood using Ficoll-Paque Plus gradient centrifugation and then either used fresh or cryopreserved at -140C. In general, triplicate wells were set up for every culture condition.

Cut back by 0 bases and 7 bases, the V and J ends lie 7 bases apart. Looking up the germline V gene yields CDR1 SGHDN and CDR2 FVKESK. From the cysteine up to the phenylalanine, the CDR3 has a length of 13 residues. The entry retains the CDR3 DNA only, 39 bases that are in frame from base 1. Library construction relied on PCR. TCR sequencing of DNA from cultured CD4+ T cells used the Oncomine TCR Beta short-read assay at the Johns Hopkins FTIC core. The QIAamp micro DNA kit was used to extract genomic DNA from the cultured CD4+ T cells. The Oncomine TCR Beta libraries from cultured CD4+ T cells were pooled using unique dual indexes and then sequenced on an Illumina iSeq 100. In the original analysis: Non-productive sequences were removed, and CDR3s not starting with C, not ending with F or W, or shorter than 7 amino acids were discarded. Antigen-specific clonotypes were identified with the MANAFEST web application by comparing peptide-stimulated wells with reference and other culture wells. For a clone to be called positive, the clone needed an FDR below 0.05, an odds ratio above 5, and a productive frequency above 0.1% in at least two of three replicate wells. A clonotype counted as cross-reactive if it showed significant expansion both in the SARS-CoV-2 spike wells and in at least one common cold coronavirus spike condition. CDR3 homology was assessed with Levenshtein distances (stringdist) and unrooted phylogenetic trees (ape) in R version 3.6.1. TCRdb's own reprocessing of the public reads used fastp at Q25 and MiXCR and kept productive beta chains. Rows merge per CDR3 protein into single entries with the most common DNA and genes. These V and J calls are TCRdb output, not the study's own analysis. Here the sample has about 20,000 distinct CDR3 sequences; approximately 50% occur a single time. The biggest ten clones account for about 10% of the sample.

The chain is made from TRBV14 and TRBJ2-1; the D gene remains uncertain. The source is a human donor who had recovered from COVID-19. Sequencing used CD4+ T cells from blood, cultured in vitro. The CDR3 region reads CASSQDLGNEQFF. The DNA sequence reads TGTGCCAGCAGCCAAGATTTGGGGAATGAGCAGTTCTTC. Outside the CDR3, residues come from the reference TRBV14 and TRBJ2-1 proteins, so the full variable domain is: EAGVTQFPSHSVIEKGQTVTLRCDPISGHDNLYWYRRVMGKEIKFLLHFVKESKQDESGMPNNRFLAERTGGTYSTLKVQPAELEDSGVYFCASSQDLGNEQFFGPGTRLTVL.